This passage covers 25 T cell receptor beta chains from one sample sequenced in a study of blood T cell repertoires in COVID-19. Libraries were prepared by immunoSEQ multiplex PCR; TCRdb keeps only in-frame clonotypes and omits some of them. The table includes roughly 200,000 clones, roughly 88% detected once. Specimen: peripheral blood. Every receptor here comes from a woman aged 40 to 50 who had recovered from COVID-19.

The V gene is TRBV7-9, the J gene TRBJ2-3, with 10 bases matching TRBD2. The germline V gene encodes CDR1 SEHNR and CDR2 FQNEAQ (reference sequence). This CDR3 has 17 residues. Trimming cost V 4 bases and J 2 bases; bases outside gene matches: 9. Here the CDR3 DNA reads TGTGCCAGCAGCTACACCTTAGCGGGAGGACCCACAGATACGCAGTATTTT. This gives the protein CASSYTLAGGPTDTQYF.

The chain uses TRBV24-1 and TRBJ2-5; TRBD2 agrees at 12 bases. The germline V gene encodes CDR1 KGHDR and CDR2 SFDVKD. The CDR3 is 15 amino acids. J was trimmed by 6 bases and V by 4 bases; bases with no gene match: 5. For the CDR3, the DNA is TGTGCCACCAGTGAAACTAGCGGGAGGACCCAGACCCAGTACTTC. This gives the protein CATSETSGRTQTQYF.

CDR3 loop: CASTPLGAGQPQHF. CDR3 coding DNA: TGTGCCAGCACTCCTTTGGGTGCAGGTCAGCCCCAGCATTTT. The V call is TRBV7-8, the J call TRBJ1-5; D remains ambiguous. The CDR3 runs to 14 residues. Per germline, CDR1 SGHVS and CDR2 FQNEAQ. The ends were cut back, 7 bases at V and 6 bases at J, with 16 bases in the middle.

V gene TRBV3-1 (or the pseudogene TRBV3-2) combines with J gene TRBJ2-7; possible D gene TRBD1, 5 bases. CDR1 is LGHDT, CDR2 YNNKEL, per germline (reference sequence). The V end lost 4 bases, the J end lost 0 bases, and 22 bases lay between the germline ends. The CDR3 is 18 residues long. The CDR3 nucleotides are TGTGCCAGCAGCCCAAACCATGGGGCGGAGAAGAGCTCCTACGAGCAGTACTTC. Translating it yields CASSPNHGAEKSSYEQYF.

The chain links TRBV27 to TRBJ2-7, with 9 bases matching TRBD1. Germline V CDR1 and CDR2: MNHEY, SMNVEV (reference sequence). This CDR3 is 15 amino acids long. Trimming at V came to 2 bases and at J to 4 bases, leaving 6 bases not matched to a gene. In DNA, the CDR3 is TGTGCCAGCAGTTTAAGGGGACAGGGAAAGTACGAGCAGTACTTC. It specifies CASSLRGQGKYEQYF.

The CDR3 protein is CSVTGTYEAFF. CDR3 sequence (DNA): TGCAGCGTTACCGGGACATATGAAGCTTTCTTT. V is TRBV29-1 and J is TRBJ1-1; a weak D match, TRBD1 (6 bases). The CDR3 consists of 11 residues. V was pared by 5 bases and J by 7 bases, with 11 bases between. Germline V gene lookup returns CDR1 SQVTM and CDR2 ANQGSEA.

The chain links TRBV6-5 to TRBJ1-1; 8 nucleotides match TRBD1. V trimming: 2 bases; J trimming: 5 bases; junction bases outside the gene matches: 4. In germline, CDR1 is MNHEY, CDR2 SVGAGI. This CDR3 region has 14 residues. CDR3 DNA sequence: TGTGCCAGCAGTTACGGACAGGGTTGGACTGAAGCTTTCTTT. Translating gives CASSYGQGWTEAFF.

The chain uses TRBV11-2 and TRBJ2-1; weak D call: TRBD2 (6 bases). Per the germline V gene, CDR1 is SGHAT and CDR2 is FQNNGV. This CDR3 has 14 residues. Trimming removed 1 base at V and 5 bases at J, with 9 bases between. In nucleotides, the CDR3 is TGTGCCAGCAGCTTAGGAGCGGGCCACAATGAGCAGTTCTTC. The encoded protein is CASSLGAGHNEQFF.

This clone was observed a handful of times. J is TRBJ1-1 and V is TRBV6-5; tentative D call: TRBD1 (5 bases). The CDR3 has 15 residues. Between the trimmed V and J ends, which lost 4 bases and 1 base, there was a span of 13 bases. Germline V lookup: CDR1 MNHEY, CDR2 SVGAGI. The DNA of the CDR3 is TGTGCCAGCAGTTTCCGGTCGGGGGGGAACACTGAAGCTTTCTTT. This translates into CASSFRSGGNTEAFF.

V and J are TRBV6-5 and TRBJ2-7; 9 bases map to TRBD2. V was pared by 5 bases and J by 0 bases, with 5 bases of the junction left unmatched. CDR1 and CDR2 from the germline V gene are MNHEY and SVGAGI. The CDR3 runs 15 residues. CDR3 protein: CASSRLAVDSYEQYF. The CDR3 DNA is TGTGCCAGCAGTCGACTAGCGGTCGACTCCTACGAGCAGTACTTC.

The chain employs TRBV7-6 and TRBJ1-5; 9 nucleotides match TRBD1. From germline, CDR1 is SGHVS and CDR2 FNYEAQ. V was pared by 6 bases and J by 6 bases, with 9 bases of the junction left unmatched. The length of the CDR3 is 15 residues. The CDR3, as DNA: TGTGCCAGCAGTCCTGAGCGGGACAGGGTTCAGCCCCAGCATTTT. It codes for CASSPERDRVQPQHF.

CDR3 sequence reads: CASSPGGLNTEAFF. As DNA, the CDR3 is TGTGCCAGCAGCCCGGGGGGGTTGAACACTGAAGCTTTCTTT. This chain links TRBV28 with TRBJ1-1; possible D gene TRBD1, 5 bases. The V gene lost 6 bases and the J gene lost 0 bases, with 11 bases spanning the gap. The length of the CDR3 is 14 residues. Germline CDR1 reads MDHEN; CDR2 reads SYDVKM.

The J gene is TRBJ2-7, the V gene TRBV10-3; 10 bases are shared with TRBD1. J gave up 6 bases and V 7 bases, and 9 bases lay outside the gene matches. The CDR3 has 14 amino acids. The germline gives CDR1 ENHRY, CDR2 SYGVKD. The DNA for the CDR3 is TGTGCCATCAAGATAGGACAGGGGGGGCCCGAGCAGTACTTC. It codes for CAIKIGQGGPEQYF.

This sequence joins TRBV7-8 and TRBJ2-1; TRBD2 is a possible D gene (6 bases). Germline V gene lookup returns CDR1 SGHVS and CDR2 FQNEAQ. V was trimmed by 1 base and J by 0 bases, leaving 10 bases between them. There are 16 residues in the CDR3. CDR3 in DNA: TGTGCCAGCAGCTTAGTGGGCGGGACCTCCTACAATGAGCAGTTCTTC. Protein: CASSLVGGTSYNEQFF. Supplemented by reference TRBV7-8 and TRBJ2-1, the full variable domain reads GAGVSQSPRYKVAKRGQDVALRCDPISGHVSLFWYQQALGQGPEFLTYFQNEAQLDKSGLPSDRFFAERPEGSVSTLKIQRTQQEDSAVYLCASSLVGGTSYNEQFFGPGTRLTVL.

This clone was counted only a few times. The V and J genes are TRBV19 and TRBJ2-3; D is possibly TRBD2 (7 bases). V lost 5 bases to trimming and J lost 6 bases, with 15 bases between them. CDR3 length equals 14 residues. The germline gives CDR1 LNHDA, CDR2 SQIVND (reference sequence). CDR3 sequence reads: CASSARGALDTQYF. The CDR3 DNA sequence: TGTGCCAGTAGTGCCCGGGGGGCATTGGATACGCAGTATTTT.

This CDR3 reads CASSFATSGIYYEQYF. DNA of the CDR3: TGTGCCAGCAGCTTTGCGACTAGCGGGATTTACTACGAGCAGTACTTC. This chain uses TRBV13 with TRBJ2-7; 11 bases align to TRBD2. J gave up 3 bases and V 3 bases, and 7 bases lay outside the gene matches. Germline CDR1 PRHDT, CDR2 FYEKMQ (reference sequence). The CDR3 length is 16 residues.

This clone came up a few times. The chain carries TRBV4-2 and TRBJ2-7; D might be TRBD2 (6 bases). Trimming took off 0 bases at V and 0 bases at J, with 9 bases between the two ends. Germline V gene data show CDR1 as LGHNA and CDR2 as YNFKEQ. The CDR3 extends over 15 amino acids. This CDR3 reads CASSQDSGSSYEQYF. CDR3 bases: TGTGCCAGCAGCCAAGATAGCGGAAGCTCCTACGAGCAGTACTTC.

V and J are TRBV18 and TRBJ1-5; a possible D gene is TRBD1 (5 bases). V lost 2 bases and J lost 6, with 17 bases in between. This CDR3 spans 16 amino acids. Looked up from germline, CDR1 is KGHSH and CDR2 is LQKENI. DNA for the CDR3: TGTGCCAGCTCACCAGGGGCAGTTGGGGCCACTCAGCCCCAGCATTTT. Its protein product is CASSPGAVGATQPQHF.

This chain uses TRBV10-3 with TRBJ2-3, with TRBD2 matching 8 bases. This CDR3 comprises 14 residues. Germline lookup yields CDR1 ENHRY and CDR2 SYGVKD. V was pared by 0 bases and J by 6 bases, with 2 bases of the junction left unmatched. The CDR3 protein is CAISESTGGDTQYF. In nucleotides, the CDR3 is TGTGCCATCAGTGAGTCGACGGGGGGGGATACGCAGTATTTT.

This clone was detected a few times. The chain uses TRBV30 and TRBJ2-1, with 7 bases that match TRBD2. With 4 bases clipped from V and 15 bases from J, the junction kept 9 bases outside the gene matches. Germline V lookup: CDR1 GTSNPN, CDR2 SVGIG (reference sequence). There are 11 residues in the CDR3. CDR3 in amino acids: CAWNQRGRRFF. Written as DNA, the CDR3 is TGTGCCTGGAATCAGCGGGGTCGGAGGTTCTTC.

The rearrangement uses TRBV15 and TRBJ2-2; no clear D gene. Germline V gene sequence: CDR1 LNHNV, CDR2 YYDKDF (reference sequence). The CDR3 extends over 13 amino acids. V gave up 0 bases and J gave up 3 bases, with 2 bases separating them. This CDR3 reads CATSRDYTGELFF. The CDR3 DNA reads as TGTGCCACCAGCAGAGACTACACCGGGGAGCTGTTTTTT.

V gene TRBV6-2 or TRBV6-3 combines with J gene TRBJ2-7; 7 bases match TRBD1. Looked up from germline, CDR1 is MNHEY and CDR2 is SVGEGT. Losses at the gene ends were 5 bases for V and 2 bases for J; bases not matched to a gene: 9. The CDR3 length is 15 residues. CDR3 protein: CASSTSTGPTYEQYF. In DNA, the CDR3 is TGTGCCAGCAGTACCTCGACAGGGCCGACCTACGAGCAGTACTTC.

This rearrangement joins TRBV10-3 to TRBJ2-1, with 8 positions matching TRBD1. V was pared by 3 bases and J by 3 bases, with 10 bases of the junction left unmatched. The CDR3 runs to 17 residues. Germline V gives CDR1 ENHRY, CDR2 SYGVKD. The CDR3 DNA is TGTGCCATCAGTGACCCAGGCGACAGGGGAGGCTACAATGAGCAGTTCTTC. Amino acid sequence: CAISDPGDRGGYNEQFF.

CDR3 residues: CASSSEGQPYEQYF. As DNA, the CDR3 is TGTGCCAGCAGCTCCGAGGGACAGCCCTACGAGCAGTACTTC. The V call is TRBV11-3, the J call TRBJ2-7; 7 nucleotides agree with TRBD1. This CDR3 is 14 amino acids long. Losses at the gene ends were 4 bases for V and 2 bases for J; bases not matched to a gene: 5. CDR1 is SGHNT and CDR2 is YENEEA in the germline V gene.

This clone was counted a single time. V and J are TRBV9 and TRBJ2-2; 8 bases map to TRBD2. J lost 0 bases, V lost 4 bases, and 8 bases had no gene match. CDR1 SGDLS and CDR2 YYNGEE come from the germline V gene. The CDR3 extends over 17 amino acids. CDR3 nucleotides: TGTGCCAGCAGCCCTCCGGGGGGGGGACCGAACACCGGGGAGCTGTTTTTT. Translating gives CASSPPGGGPNTGELFF.